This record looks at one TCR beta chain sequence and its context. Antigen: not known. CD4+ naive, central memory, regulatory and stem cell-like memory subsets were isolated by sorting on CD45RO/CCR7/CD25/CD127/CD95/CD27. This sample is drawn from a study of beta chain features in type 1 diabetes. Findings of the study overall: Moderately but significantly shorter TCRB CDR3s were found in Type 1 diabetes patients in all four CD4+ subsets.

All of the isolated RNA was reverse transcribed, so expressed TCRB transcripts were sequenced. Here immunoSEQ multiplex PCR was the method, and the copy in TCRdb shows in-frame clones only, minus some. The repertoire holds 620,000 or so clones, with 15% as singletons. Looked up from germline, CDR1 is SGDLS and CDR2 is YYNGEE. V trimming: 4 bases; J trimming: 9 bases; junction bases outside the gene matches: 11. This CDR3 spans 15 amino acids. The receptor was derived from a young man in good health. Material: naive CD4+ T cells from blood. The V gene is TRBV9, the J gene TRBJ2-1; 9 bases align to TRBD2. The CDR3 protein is CASSTLAGKLVEQFF. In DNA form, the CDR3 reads TGTGCCAGCAGCACTCTAGCGGGAAAACTCGTTGAGCAGTTCTTC.